This TCR beta chain came from a study of cytomegalovirus exposure and HLA in healthy donors. Primers for the PCR totalled 60 Vbeta and 13 Jbeta. TCRdb's copy holds only in-frame clones and misses some; the assay was immunoSEQ multiplex PCR. The sample holds roughly 88,000 clones, over 75% seen once. The CDR3 totals 13 residues. Germline loops: CDR1 SEHNR, CDR2 FQNEAQ (reference sequence). The V and J ends lost 4 bases and 10 bases, in that order; junction bases with no gene match: 7. This receptor was identified in a man younger than 45 in good health and CMV-seropositive. The source material was PBMCs. The chain combines TRBV7-9 with TRBJ1-2; 9 bases match TRBD1. CDR3 residues: CASSSLGQGIYTF. For the CDR3, the DNA is TGTGCCAGCAGCTCCCTGGGACAGGGTATCTACACCTTC.